These 12 T cell receptor beta chains originate from one sample sequenced in a study of cytomegalovirus exposure and HLA in healthy donors. The PCR used 60 Vbeta and 13 Jbeta primers. The table came from immunoSEQ multiplex PCR; TCRdb's copy has only in-frame clones and leaves some out. The table shows about 90,000 clones, with approximately 70% occurring only once. Sequenced sample: PBMCs. Receptors originate from a man aged 25-40 years in good health and CMV-seronegative.

V usage is TRBV4-1 and J usage is TRBJ1-3; 8 bases line up with TRBD1. CDR1 and CDR2 (germline): MGHRA, YSYEKL. V dropped 0 bases and J dropped 3; count of bases not matched to a gene: 7. The CDR3 sequence is 17 residues long. The CDR3 coding sequence is TGCGCCAGCAGCCAAGATTTGGCAGGGGGCTTTGGAAACACCATATATTTT. Its protein is CASSQDLAGGFGNTIYF.

The gene calls are TRBV5-6 and TRBJ2-3; weak D call: TRBD1 (6 bases). This CDR3 region has 15 residues. V lost 0 bases, J lost 4 bases, and 12 bases lay in between. Germline-derived CDR1 and CDR2 are SGHDT and YYEEEE. CDR3 sequence: CASSLAQGSPDTQYF. In nucleotides, the CDR3 is TGTGCCAGCAGCTTGGCTCAGGGGTCCCCAGATACGCAGTATTTT.

The V and J genes are TRBV5-4 and TRBJ2-7; 9 nucleotides agree with TRBD1. The ends lost 4 bases at V and 5 bases at J; junction bases unmatched: 7. The CDR3 has 14 amino acids. Per germline, CDR1 SGHNT and CDR2 YYREEE (reference sequence). The CDR3 DNA follows: TGTGCCAGCAGCCCCCGGGACAGGGTAAACGAGCAGTACTTC. Translation gives CASSPRDRVNEQYF.

V gene TRBV5-4 combines with J gene TRBJ1-1; D is perhaps TRBD1 (5 bases). Germline lookup yields CDR1 SGHNT and CDR2 YYREEE (reference sequence). V was cut by 2 bases and J by 11 bases, with 13 bases left in between. The CDR3 has 12 residues. The CDR3 DNA is TGTGCCAGCAGCTTATCAGGGTATGTGGCTTTCTTT. It translates to CASSLSGYVAFF.

V is TRBV7-2 and J is TRBJ1-5; a possible D gene is TRBD1 (5 bases). V shed 5 bases and J shed 3 bases, with 11 bases lying between them. The length of the CDR3 is 14 residues. Looked up from germline, CDR1 is SGHTA and CDR2 is FQGNSA. CDR3: CASSPDTFNQPQHF. CDR3 nucleotides: TGTGCCAGCAGCCCGGACACATTCAATCAGCCCCAGCATTTT.

The chain carries TRBV25-1 and TRBJ1-4; D ambiguous. The CDR3 consists of 13 residues. Germline CDR1 reads MGHDK; CDR2 reads SYGVNS. V lost 5 bases and J 8 bases, leaving 12 bases between the germline ends. The CDR3 nucleotides read TGTGCCAGCAGTCACAAGGCGGTGGAAAAACTGTTTTTT. Its protein product is CASSHKAVEKLFF.

The chain couples TRBV9 to TRBJ1-1; 9 bases match TRBD1. V shed 4 bases, J shed 0 bases, and the junction held 19 bases outside the gene matches. Looked up from germline, CDR1 is SGDLS and CDR2 is YYNGEE. The length of the CDR3 is 20 residues. CDR3: CASSPRTGAKSSSVNTEAFF. CDR3 bases: TGTGCCAGCAGCCCCCGGACAGGGGCAAAGTCGAGTAGTGTGAACACTGAAGCTTTCTTT. Complete variable domain (other parts from reference TRBV9 and TRBJ1-1): DSGVTQTPKHLITATGQRVTLRCSPRSGDLSVYWYQQSLDQGLQFLIQYYNGEERAKGNILERFSAQQFPDLHSELNLSSLELGDSALYFCASSPRTGAKSSSVNTEAFFGQGTRLTVV.

A single count supports this clone. The rearrangement uses TRBV6-5 and TRBJ2-2; D uncertain. CDR3 length: 15 amino acids. CDR1 MNHEY and CDR2 SVGAGI come from the germline V gene. Trimming took 5 bases from V and 1 from J, leaving 11 bases between them. CDR3 amino acids: CASSPEFRNTGELFF. The CDR3 DNA follows: TGTGCCAGCAGTCCCGAGTTTAGGAACACCGGGGAGCTGTTTTTT.

The chain combines TRBV19 with TRBJ1-3; D gene uncertain. Germline V gene data show CDR1 as LNHDA and CDR2 as SQIVND (reference sequence). The CDR3 has 14 residues. V was cut by 8 bases and J by 0 bases, with 11 bases left in between. CDR3 sequence reads: CASLATLSGNTIYF. The CDR3 bases are TGTGCCAGTCTGGCCACCCTCTCTGGAAACACCATATATTTT.

This chain joins TRBV19 and TRBJ1-1; unclear D gene. Germline CDR1 reads LNHDA; CDR2 reads SQIVND (reference sequence). The CDR3 extends over 13 amino acids. V dropped 5 bases and J dropped 1 base, with 8 bases sitting between them. In nucleotides, the CDR3 is TGTGCCAGTAGTTATAATCGGAACACTGAAGCTTTCTTT. As protein: CASSYNRNTEAFF.

The CDR3 coding sequence is TGTGCCTGGAGTGACAGCGGGAGCTCCTACAATGAGCAGTTCTTC. Translated: CAWSDSGSSYNEQFF. The V and J genes are TRBV30 and TRBJ2-1; TRBD2 matches at 8 bases. The CDR3 loop spans 15 amino acids. The germline CDR1 and CDR2 sequences are GTSNPN and SVGIG (reference sequence). V gave up 1 base and J gave up 0 bases; unmatched junction bases: 2.

The chain employs TRBV6-5 and TRBJ2-7, with 12 bases aligning to TRBD1. In germline, CDR1 is MNHEY, CDR2 SVGAGI. This CDR3 is 16 amino acids long. V shed 3 bases and J 5 bases; nucleotides not matched to a gene: 8. CDR3 sequence: CASSYAGTGGHDEQYF. The CDR3 nucleotides are TGTGCCAGCAGTTATGCCGGGACAGGGGGCCATGACGAGCAGTACTTC.